A single TCR beta chain is shown here with its context. Its specificity is unknown. The CDR3 spans 14 residues. V lost 5 bases, J lost 2 bases, and 7 bases stayed unmatched. Per germline, CDR1 SGHRS and CDR2 YFSETQ. The data stem from a study of shared clonotypes between healthy human individuals. Study conclusions and caveats: Among the subsets, naive ones generally showed larger estimated richness than memory ones.

Investigators spread the genomic DNA of each subset evenly over several immunoSEQ plates. The data were produced by immunoSEQ multiplex PCR, yet TCRdb's version contains in-frame clones alone and is incomplete. The sample lists about 1.1 million clones; more than 75% were seen once. The sequence came from a man aged 18 to 30 in good health. Some clones in this sample may be carry-over from other donors' samples. The chain recombines TRBV5-1 with TRBJ2-7; TRBD1 matches 7 bases. Sequencing was performed on memory CD4+ T cells from PBMCs. Subset specified: CD45RA-negative fraction. CDR3 DNA: TGCGCCAGCAGGAGACAGGGCGGACCCTACGAGCAGTACTTC. Its protein product is CASRRQGGPYEQYF.